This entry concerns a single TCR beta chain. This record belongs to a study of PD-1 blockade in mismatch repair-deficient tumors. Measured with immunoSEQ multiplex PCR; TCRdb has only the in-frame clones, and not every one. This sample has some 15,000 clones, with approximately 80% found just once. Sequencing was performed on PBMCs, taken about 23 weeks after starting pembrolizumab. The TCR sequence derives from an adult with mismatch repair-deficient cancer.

CDR3 nucleotide sequence: TGTGCCGCAGGGCGCGTTAACTATGGCTACACCTTC. Its translation: CAAGRVNYGYTF. The chain joins TRBV19 to TRBJ1-2; possible D gene TRBD1, 5 bases. V lost 11 bases, J lost 1 base, and 11 bases lay in between. The CDR3 totals 12 residues. CDR1 LNHDA and CDR2 SQIVND come from the germline V gene (reference sequence).